The 22 T cell receptor beta chains presented below share a single source sample, sequenced in a study of blood T cell repertoires in COVID-19. Some clones are missing from TCRdb's copy, which holds only in-frame ones; the method was immunoSEQ multiplex PCR. The sample consists of approximately 99,000 clones, around 87% of them appearing once. Source material: peripheral blood. All receptors derive from a human donor in a cohort sampled during active COVID-19.

The chain recombines TRBV11-3 with TRBJ2-1; D gene ambiguous. The CDR3 covers 13 residues. The V gene's germline CDR1 is SGHNT and CDR2 YENEEA. V was shortened by 5 bases and J by 3 bases, with 8 bases between the two germline ends. This chain's CDR3 is CASSPTIYNEQFF. CDR3 bases: TGTGCCAGCAGCCCCACAATCTACAATGAGCAGTTCTTC. Using reference TRBV11-3 and TRBJ2-1 for the parts outside the CDR3, the full variable domain is EAGVVQSPRYKIIEKKQPVAFWCNPISGHNTLYWYLQNLGQGPELLIRYENEEAVDDSQLPKDRFSAERLKGVDSTLKIQPAELGDSAVYLCASSPTIYNEQFFGPGTRLTVL.

V usage is TRBV29-1 and J usage is TRBJ2-3; 9 bases agree with TRBD2. CDR3 size: 16 residues. From germline, CDR1 is SQVTM and CDR2 ANQGSEA. With 4 bases clipped from V and 0 bases from J, the junction kept 8 bases outside the gene matches. Written as DNA, the CDR3 is TGCAGCGTTGTGATAGCGGGAGACCCTAGCACAGATACGCAGTATTTT. Encoded protein: CSVVIAGDPSTDTQYF.

The chain employs TRBV6-1 and TRBJ2-3; TRBD1 is a possible D gene (6 bases). The ends were cut back, 2 bases at V and 2 bases at J, with 11 bases in the middle. The germline V gene encodes CDR1 MNHNS and CDR2 SASEGT. CDR3 size: 15 residues. CDR3 nucleotides: TGTGCCAGCAGTGAACTACAGGGCACCACAGATACGCAGTATTTT. It translates to CASSELQGTTDTQYF.

The chain joins TRBV7-6 to TRBJ2-5; tentatively, D is TRBD1 (7 bases). CDR3 length: 16 residues. Trimming removed 5 bases at V and 5 bases at J, with 21 bases between. In germline, CDR1 is SGHVS, CDR2 FNYEAQ. CDR3 region: CASSPTDGSGGETQYF. The CDR3 coding sequence is TGTGCCAGCAGCCCGACCGACGGGTCAGGGGGGGAGACCCAGTACTTC. The complete variable domain, with remaining parts taken from reference TRBV7-6 and TRBJ2-5, reads GAGVSQSPRYKVTKRGQDVALRCDPISGHVSLYWYRQALGQGPEFLTYFNYEAQQDKSGLPNDRFSAERPEGSISTLTIQRTEQRDSAMYRCASSPTDGSGGETQYFGPGTRLLVL.

The chain combines TRBV5-1 with TRBJ1-2, with 9 bases matching TRBD1. Germline trimming cut 2 bases from V and 1 base from J; bases unmatched to any gene: 12. The CDR3 is made up of 18 amino acids. Germline V gene lookup returns CDR1 SGHRS and CDR2 YFSETQ. The CDR3 sequence: CASSLGTGLKPHNYGYTF. The CDR3 nucleotides read TGCGCCAGCAGCTTAGGGACAGGGTTAAAACCCCATAACTATGGCTACACCTTC.

The gene calls are TRBV27 and TRBJ1-6, with TRBD1 matching over 9 bases. The CDR3 spans 14 residues. V lost 6 bases, J lost 9 bases, and 6 bases stayed unmatched. Germline-derived CDR1 and CDR2 are MNHEY and SMNVEV (reference sequence). CDR3 region: CASSRTGAISPLHF. CDR3 nucleotide sequence: TGTGCCAGCAGCCGGACAGGGGCGATTTCACCCCTCCACTTT.

This rearrangement joins TRBV28 to TRBJ2-3, with D perhaps matching TRBD2 (6 bases). Germline V gene sequence: CDR1 MDHEN, CDR2 SYDVKM. V was pared by 3 bases and J by 5 bases, with 9 bases between. This CDR3 comprises 13 residues. The CDR3 DNA reads TGTGCCAGCAGTTTGGGGGGAATAGATACGCAGTATTTT. As protein: CASSLGGIDTQYF. The full variable domain, completed using reference TRBV28 and TRBJ2-3, is DVKVTQSSRYLVKRTGEKVFLECVQDMDHENMFWYRQDPGLGLRLIYFSYDVKMKEKGDIPEGYSVSREKKERFSLILESASTNQTSMYLCASSLGGIDTQYFGPGTRLTVL.

The chain combines TRBV19 with TRBJ2-4; possible D gene TRBD2, 7 bases. The CDR3 has 21 residues. The germline V gene has CDR1 LNHDA and CDR2 SQIVND (reference sequence). V shed 6 bases and J shed 2 bases, with 32 bases lying between them. The CDR3 DNA sequence: TGTGCCAGTAGCCAATCGTTGGGGGCCGGAGTCGGGGACTATACCAAAAACATTCAGTACTTC. Residues: CASSQSLGAGVGDYTKNIQYF.

The V gene is TRBV3-1 (or the pseudogene TRBV3-2), the J gene TRBJ2-5; D is uncertain. Germline lookup yields CDR1 LGHDT and CDR2 YNNKEL (reference sequence). Between the trimmed V and J ends, which lost 0 bases and 7 bases, there was a span of 15 bases. The CDR3 has 15 residues. CDR3 residues: CASSQDLVIAGTQYF. DNA of the CDR3: TGTGCCAGCAGCCAAGATCTGGTAATAGCCGGGACCCAGTACTTC.

The CDR3 is CASSYTGVGSGYTF. CDR3 nucleotide sequence: TGTGCCAGCAGTTACACAGGGGTGGGAAGCGGCTACACCTTC. The chain uses TRBV28 and TRBJ1-2, with 7 bases aligning to TRBD1. The CDR3 consists of 14 residues. V trimming: 4 bases; J trimming: 8 bases; junction bases outside the gene matches: 10. Germline CDR1 is MDHEN and CDR2 is SYDVKM.

The chain employs TRBV4-3 and TRBJ1-1; the match to TRBD1 covers 10 bases. This CDR3 contains 17 residues. CDR1 is LGHNA, CDR2 YSLEER, per germline. V shed 0 bases and J 1 base; nucleotides not matched to a gene: 5. Here the CDR3 reads CASSQDRGTGANTEAFF. The CDR3, as DNA: TGCGCCAGCAGCCAAGATCGGGGGACAGGGGCGAACACTGAAGCTTTCTTT.

This CDR3 reads CASSKAQGTASLYTF. The CDR3 region has the DNA TGTGCCAGCAGCAAAGCACAGGGGACTGCTAGCCTATACACCTTC. V is TRBV11-2 and J is TRBJ1-2; 7 positions match TRBD1. The V gene end was trimmed by 5 bases and the J gene end by 11 bases; junction bases not matched to a gene: 17. The CDR3 loop spans 15 amino acids. Germline V gene data show CDR1 as SGHAT and CDR2 as FQNNGV.

The chain carries TRBV7-8 and TRBJ2-7; 7 positions match TRBD1. CDR3 length equals 17 residues. Germline values: CDR1 SGHVS, CDR2 FQNEAQ. J lost 4 bases, V lost 5 bases, and 17 bases had no gene match. The CDR3 loop reads CASSRAQPGQSAYEQYF. The DNA of the CDR3 is TGTGCCAGCAGCCGAGCCCAACCGGGACAGAGTGCGTACGAGCAGTACTTC. Full variable domain (outside the CDR3, taken from reference TRBV7-8 and TRBJ2-7): GAGVSQSPRYKVAKRGQDVALRCDPISGHVSLFWYQQALGQGPEFLTYFQNEAQLDKSGLPSDRFFAERPEGSVSTLKIQRTQQEDSAVYLCASSRAQPGQSAYEQYFGPGTRLTVT.

This chain connects TRBV1 to TRBJ2-3; no DNA check was done on the table's D call, TRBD2. TRBV1 is deemed a pseudogene. The CDR3 is 14 amino acids. The CDR3 DNA reads TGCACCAGCAGCCAAGTTCCCTACACAGATACGCAGTATTTT. Its translation: CTSSQVPYTDTQYF.

This clone was seen a single time. The chain carries TRBV29-1 and TRBJ1-2; the D gene is possibly TRBD1 (5 bases). V lost 2 bases to trimming and J lost 8 bases, with 12 bases between them. This CDR3 has 12 residues. From germline, CDR1 is SQVTM and CDR2 ANQGSEA. The CDR3 DNA follows: TGCAGCGTTGAACAGGGTCCGACCGGCTACACCTTC. Translating it yields CSVEQGPTGYTF. Using reference TRBV29-1 and TRBJ1-2 for the parts outside the CDR3, the full variable domain is SAVISQKPSRDICQRGTSLTIQCQVDSQVTMMFWYRQQPGQSLTLIATANQGSEATYESGFVIDKFPISRPNLTFSTLTVSNMSPEDSSIYLCSVEQGPTGYTFGSGTRLTVV.

The J gene is TRBJ2-1, the V gene TRBV5-4; 11 bases are shared with TRBD2. There are 15 residues in the CDR3. Germline V gene data show CDR1 as SGHNT and CDR2 as YYREEE (reference sequence). With V trimmed by 5 bases and J by 6 bases, 7 bases remained unmatched. CDR3 region: CASSSGRAKLNEQFF. CDR3 sequence (DNA): TGTGCCAGCAGTAGCGGGAGGGCCAAGCTCAATGAGCAGTTCTTC.

The gene calls are TRBV11-2 and TRBJ2-1; 10 nucleotides align to TRBD1. Germline V CDR1 and CDR2: SGHAT, FQNNGV. Trimming removed 1 base from V and 6 bases from J; junction bases left unmatched: 3. There are 15 residues in the CDR3. CDR3 sequence reads: CASSLGTGGLNEQFF. The CDR3 nucleotides are TGTGCCAGCAGCTTAGGGACAGGGGGACTCAATGAGCAGTTCTTC.

CDR3 DNA sequence: TGTGCCAGCAGCCCCCTTCTGGGAGGGAAAGTGTGGCCTGGAAACACCATATATTTT. The encoded protein is CASSPLLGGKVWPGNTIYF. V and J are TRBV27 and TRBJ1-3; D unresolved. This CDR3 region has 19 residues. Germline assignment: CDR1 MNHEY and CDR2 SMNVEV (reference sequence). V lost 6 bases and J lost 2, with 26 bases in between.

About this clone: The germline gene is not matched at one end of the junction; a read error may be the cause. V and J are TRBV6-5 and TRBJ2-3, with D perhaps TRBD1 (5 bases). This CDR3 comprises 11 residues. Germline V lookup: CDR1 MNHEY, CDR2 SVGAGI. The CDR3 region is CASSLGPGRVF. The CDR3 DNA sequence: TGTGCCAGCAGTTTAGGCCCAGGCAGGGTGTTT.

The rearrangement joins TRBV19 to TRBJ2-5, with D tentatively TRBD1 (5 bases). The CDR3 is made up of 15 amino acids. V lost 6 bases, J lost 5 bases, and 19 bases lay in between. Per germline, CDR1 LNHDA and CDR2 SQIVND (reference sequence). The CDR3 protein is CASSPSGIRAETQYF. Here the CDR3 DNA reads TGTGCCAGTAGCCCCTCCGGTATCAGGGCCGAGACCCAGTACTTC. Together with reference TRBV19 and TRBJ2-5, the CDR3 gives the full variable domain: DGGITQSPKYLFRKEGQNVTLSCEQNLNHDAMYWYRQDPGQGLRLIYYSQIVNDFQKGDIAEGYSVSREKKESFPLTVTSAQKNPTAFYLCASSPSGIRAETQYFGPGTRLLVL.

The rearrangement links TRBV5-1 to TRBJ1-2; TRBD1 matches at 7 bases. The CDR3 length is 14 residues. The germline gives CDR1 SGHRS, CDR2 YFSETQ. With 3 bases clipped from V and 6 bases from J, the junction kept 8 bases outside the gene matches. CDR3 sequence (DNA): TGCGCCAGCAGCTCCTCGACAGGGCTCGATGGCTACACCTTC. It is translated as CASSSSTGLDGYTF.

The chain joins TRBV9 to TRBJ2-7; 9 bases are a match to TRBD2. J was trimmed by 4 bases and V by 4 bases; bases with no gene match: 12. Germline-derived CDR1 and CDR2 are SGDLS and YYNGEE. This CDR3 comprises 16 residues. CDR3 in amino acids: CASSPPAGGRRYEQYF. CDR3 DNA: TGTGCCAGCAGCCCACCCGCGGGGGGGCGAAGGTACGAGCAGTACTTC.